This TCR beta chain was recovered during a study of cytomegalovirus exposure and HLA in healthy donors. V shed 7 bases and J shed 3 bases, with 12 bases lying between them. There are 13 residues in the CDR3. Germline V gene sequence: CDR1 MNHNY, CDR2 SVGAGI (reference sequence). In the PCR, 60 Vbeta and 13 Jbeta primers were used. TCRdb's table, derived via immunoSEQ multiplex PCR, lists solely in-frame clones and lacks some. Of some 250,000 clones detected, 82% appear once; the ten largest clones hold around 5.7%. Material: PBMCs. The TCR sequence derives from a middle-aged woman in good health and CMV-seropositive. The chain employs TRBV6-6 and TRBJ1-1, with D hard to call. CDR3 residues: CASTSREDTEAFF. As DNA, the CDR3 is TGTGCCAGCACTTCTAGGGAGGACACTGAAGCTTTCTTT.